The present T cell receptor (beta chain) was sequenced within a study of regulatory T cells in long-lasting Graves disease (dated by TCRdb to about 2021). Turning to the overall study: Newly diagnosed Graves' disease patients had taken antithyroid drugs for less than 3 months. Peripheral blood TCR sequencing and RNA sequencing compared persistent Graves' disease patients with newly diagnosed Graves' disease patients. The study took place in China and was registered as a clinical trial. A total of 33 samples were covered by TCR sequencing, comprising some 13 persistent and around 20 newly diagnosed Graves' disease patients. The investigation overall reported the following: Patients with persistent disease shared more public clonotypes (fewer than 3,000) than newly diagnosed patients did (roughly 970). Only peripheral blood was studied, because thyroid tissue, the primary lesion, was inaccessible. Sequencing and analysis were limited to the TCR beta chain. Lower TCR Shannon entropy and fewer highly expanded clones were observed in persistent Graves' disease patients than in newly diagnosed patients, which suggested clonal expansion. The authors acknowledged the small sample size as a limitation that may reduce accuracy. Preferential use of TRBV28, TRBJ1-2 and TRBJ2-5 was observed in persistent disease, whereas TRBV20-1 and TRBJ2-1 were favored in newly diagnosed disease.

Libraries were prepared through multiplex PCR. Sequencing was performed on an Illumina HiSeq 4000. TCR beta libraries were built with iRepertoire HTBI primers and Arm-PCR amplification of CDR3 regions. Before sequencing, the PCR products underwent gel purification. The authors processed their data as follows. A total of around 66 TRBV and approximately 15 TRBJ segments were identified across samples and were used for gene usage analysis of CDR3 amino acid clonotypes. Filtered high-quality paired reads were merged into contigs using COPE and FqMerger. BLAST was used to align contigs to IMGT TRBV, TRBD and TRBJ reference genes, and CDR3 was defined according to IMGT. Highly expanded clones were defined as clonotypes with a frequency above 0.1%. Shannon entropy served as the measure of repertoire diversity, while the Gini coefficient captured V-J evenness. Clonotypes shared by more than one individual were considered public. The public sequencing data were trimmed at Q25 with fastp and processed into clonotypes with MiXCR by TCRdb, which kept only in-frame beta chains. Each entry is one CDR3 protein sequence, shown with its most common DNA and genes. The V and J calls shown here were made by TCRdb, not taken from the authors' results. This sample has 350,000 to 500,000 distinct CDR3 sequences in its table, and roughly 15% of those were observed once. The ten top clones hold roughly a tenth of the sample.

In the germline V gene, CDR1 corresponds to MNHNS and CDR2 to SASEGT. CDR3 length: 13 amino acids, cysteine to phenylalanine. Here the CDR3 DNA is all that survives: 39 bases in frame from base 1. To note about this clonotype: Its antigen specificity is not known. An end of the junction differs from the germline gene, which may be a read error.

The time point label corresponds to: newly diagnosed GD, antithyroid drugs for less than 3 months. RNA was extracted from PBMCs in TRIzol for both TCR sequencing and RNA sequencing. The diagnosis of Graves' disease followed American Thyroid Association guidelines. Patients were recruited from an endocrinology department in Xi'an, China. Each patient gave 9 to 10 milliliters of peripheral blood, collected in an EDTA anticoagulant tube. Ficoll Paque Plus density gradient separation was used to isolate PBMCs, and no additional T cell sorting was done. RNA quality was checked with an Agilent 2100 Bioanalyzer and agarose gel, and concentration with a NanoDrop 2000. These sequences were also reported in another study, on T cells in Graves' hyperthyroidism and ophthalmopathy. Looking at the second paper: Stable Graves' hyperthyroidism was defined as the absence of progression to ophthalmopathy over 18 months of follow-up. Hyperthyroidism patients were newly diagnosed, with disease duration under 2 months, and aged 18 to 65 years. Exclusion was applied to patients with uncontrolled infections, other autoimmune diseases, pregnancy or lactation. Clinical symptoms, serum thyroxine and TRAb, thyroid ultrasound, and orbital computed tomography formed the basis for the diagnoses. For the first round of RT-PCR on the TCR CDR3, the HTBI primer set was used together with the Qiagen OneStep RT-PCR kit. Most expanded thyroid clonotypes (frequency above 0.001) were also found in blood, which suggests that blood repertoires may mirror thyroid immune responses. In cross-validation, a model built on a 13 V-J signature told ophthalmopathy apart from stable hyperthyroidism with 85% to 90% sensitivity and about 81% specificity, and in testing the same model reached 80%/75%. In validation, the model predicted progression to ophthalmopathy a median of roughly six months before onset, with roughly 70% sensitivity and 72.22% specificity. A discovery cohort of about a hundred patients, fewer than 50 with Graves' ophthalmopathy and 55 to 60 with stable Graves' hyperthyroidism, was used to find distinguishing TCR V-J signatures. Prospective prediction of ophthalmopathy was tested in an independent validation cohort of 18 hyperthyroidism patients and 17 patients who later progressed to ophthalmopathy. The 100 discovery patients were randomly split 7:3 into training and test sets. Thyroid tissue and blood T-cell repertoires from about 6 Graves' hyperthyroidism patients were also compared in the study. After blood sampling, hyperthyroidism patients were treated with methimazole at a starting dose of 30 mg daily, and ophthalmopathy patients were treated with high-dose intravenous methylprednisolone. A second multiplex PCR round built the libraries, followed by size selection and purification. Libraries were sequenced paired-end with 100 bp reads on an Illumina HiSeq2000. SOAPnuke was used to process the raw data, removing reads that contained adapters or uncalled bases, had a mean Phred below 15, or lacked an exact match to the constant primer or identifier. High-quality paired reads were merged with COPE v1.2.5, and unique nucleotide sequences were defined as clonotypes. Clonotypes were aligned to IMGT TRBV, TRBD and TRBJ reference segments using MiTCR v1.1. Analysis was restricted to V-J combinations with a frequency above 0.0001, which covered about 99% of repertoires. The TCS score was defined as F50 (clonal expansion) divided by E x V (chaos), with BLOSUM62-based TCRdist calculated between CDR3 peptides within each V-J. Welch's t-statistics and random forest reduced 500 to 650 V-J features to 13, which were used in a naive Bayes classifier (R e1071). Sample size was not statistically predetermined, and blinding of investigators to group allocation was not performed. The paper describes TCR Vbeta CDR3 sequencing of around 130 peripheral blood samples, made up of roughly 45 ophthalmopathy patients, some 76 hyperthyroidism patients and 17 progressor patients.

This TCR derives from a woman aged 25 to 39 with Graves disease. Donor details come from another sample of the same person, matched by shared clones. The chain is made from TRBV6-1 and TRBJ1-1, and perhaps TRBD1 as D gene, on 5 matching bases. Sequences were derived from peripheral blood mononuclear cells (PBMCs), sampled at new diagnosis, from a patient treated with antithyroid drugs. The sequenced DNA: TGTGCCGGCAGTCTAGGACAGAACACTGAAGCTTTCTTT. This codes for CAGSLGQNTEAFF.